Listed below are T cell receptor beta chains from one sample, sequenced in a study of CD8 T cells in Susac syndrome. TCRdb re-called the immunoSEQ multiplex PCR reads through MiXCR, storing one row per CDR3 protein. The sample shows about 130,000 distinct CDR3 sequences, approximately 95% of them seen only once. Sequencing input: CD8+ T cells from PBMCs. Every receptor here comes from a human donor with Susac syndrome. Each CDR3 is given with its conserved first and last residue. D genes are given only for firm matches. Size is stated for part of the rows, as once, few or many counts, or as a class when the clone is expanded.

cdr3_aa: CSVVGGSTDTQYF
cdr3_nt: TGCAGCGTTGTAGGGGGGAGCACAGATACGCAGTATTTT
j_call: TRBJ2-3
clone_size: NA
d_call: NA
v_call: TRBV29-1

cdr3_aa: CSPLGGGSYEQYF
cdr3_nt: TGCAGCCCATTGGGGGGAGGCTCCTACGAGCAGTACTTC
j_call: TRBJ2-7
clone_size: NA
d_call: NA
v_call: TRBV20-1

cdr3_aa: CASSEVAGGNEQFF
cdr3_nt: TGTGCCAGCAGTGAAGTAGCGGGGGGGAATGAGCAGTTCTTC
j_call: TRBJ2-1
clone_size: NA
d_call: TRBD2
v_call: TRBV25-1

cdr3_aa: CASSQLQSVYQETQYF
cdr3_nt: TGCGCCAGCAGCCAACTCCAGTCGGTCTACCAAGAGACCCAGTACTTC
j_call: TRBJ2-5
clone_size: NA
d_call: NA
v_call: TRBV4-1

cdr3_aa: CAGGLTDTGELFF
cdr3_nt: TGTGCCGGGGGACTGACCGACACCGGGGAGCTGTTTTTT
j_call: TRBJ2-2
clone_size: NA
d_call: NA
v_call: TRBV6-1

cdr3_aa: CASSLVGGYTF
cdr3_nt: TGTGCCAGCAGTTTAGTTGGGGGCTACACCTTC
j_call: TRBJ1-2
clone_size: NA
d_call: NA
v_call: TRBV27

cdr3_aa: CASGLVLLAQLAGGQETRYF
cdr3_nt: TGTGCTAGTGGTTTGGTACTTTTGGCCCAACTAGCGGGAGGGCAAGAAACCAGGTATTTT
j_call: TRBJ2-3
clone_size: NA
d_call: TRBD2
v_call: TRBV12-5

cdr3_aa: CASSVGGVDEQYF
cdr3_nt: TGTGCCAGCAGCGTAGGTGGGGTCGACGAGCAGTACTTC
j_call: TRBJ2-7
clone_size: NA
d_call: NA
v_call: TRBV9

cdr3_aa: CSAPDRATEAFF
cdr3_nt: TGCAGTGCTCCGGACAGGGCGACTGAAGCTTTCTTT
j_call: TRBJ1-1
clone_size: NA
d_call: TRBD1
v_call: TRBV20-1

cdr3_aa: CAWSVGFTEAFF
cdr3_nt: TGTGCCTGGAGTGTGGGGTTCACTGAAGCTTTCTTT
j_call: TRBJ1-1
clone_size: NA
d_call: NA
v_call: TRBV30

cdr3_aa: CASSSTPGPLLGYTF
cdr3_nt: TGTGCCAGCAGTTCAACTCCGGGACCTCTTCTCGGCTACACCTTC
j_call: TRBJ1-2
clone_size: NA
d_call: NA
v_call: TRBV28

cdr3_aa: CSARDLGVSYEQYF
cdr3_nt: TGCAGTGCTAGAGATCTCGGGGTCTCCTACGAGCAGTACTTC
j_call: TRBJ2-7
clone_size: NA
d_call: NA
v_call: TRBV20-1

cdr3_aa: CASSDRNDQPQHF
cdr3_nt: TGTGCCAGCAGTGACAGGAACGATCAGCCCCAGCATTTT
j_call: TRBJ1-5
clone_size: NA
d_call: NA
v_call: TRBV28

cdr3_aa: CASSGPSGRLPYEQYF
cdr3_nt: TGTGCCAGCAGCGGTCCTAGCGGGAGGTTGCCCTACGAGCAGTACTTC
j_call: TRBJ2-7
clone_size: NA
d_call: TRBD2
v_call: TRBV3-1

cdr3_aa: CATSTLSSGLSYNEQFF
cdr3_nt: TGTGCCACCAGCACACTGTCTAGCGGCCTCTCCTACAATGAGCAGTTCTTC
j_call: TRBJ2-1
clone_size: NA
d_call: TRBD2
v_call: TRBV15

cdr3_aa: CASSYPGTGGYNEQFF
cdr3_nt: TGTGCCAGCAGTTACCCGGGGACAGGGGGGTACAATGAGCAGTTCTTC
j_call: TRBJ2-1
clone_size: NA
d_call: TRBD1
v_call: TRBV6-6

cdr3_aa: CASRETGPIDEQYF
cdr3_nt: TGTGCCAGCAGGGAGACAGGGCCGATCGACGAGCAGTACTTC
j_call: TRBJ2-7
clone_size: NA
d_call: TRBD1
v_call: TRBV28

cdr3_aa: CASSGSQGTDTQYF
cdr3_nt: TGTGCCAGCAGTGGGTCCCAGGGAACAGATACGCAGTATTTT
j_call: TRBJ2-3
clone_size: NA
d_call: NA
v_call: TRBV2

cdr3_aa: CASSPSTATSEGTQYF
cdr3_nt: TGTGCCAGCAGCCCCTCCACAGCGACTAGCGAGGGTACGCAGTATTTT
j_call: TRBJ2-3
clone_size: NA
d_call: TRBD2
v_call: TRBV6-1

cdr3_aa: CASSGTDSTDTQYF
cdr3_nt: TGTGCCAGCAGCGGGACGGATAGCACAGATACGCAGTATTTT
j_call: TRBJ2-3
clone_size: NA
d_call: NA
v_call: TRBV9

cdr3_aa: CATSSRSGNEQFF
cdr3_nt: TGTGCCACCAGCTCCCGTTCAGGCAATGAGCAGTTCTTC
j_call: TRBJ2-1
clone_size: NA
d_call: NA
v_call: TRBV15

cdr3_aa: CSAILPTNYGYTF
cdr3_nt: TGCAGTGCTATCCTACCCACTAACTATGGCTACACCTTC
j_call: TRBJ1-2
clone_size: NA
d_call: NA
v_call: TRBV20-1

cdr3_aa: CSVGRLGNTIYF
cdr3_nt: TGCAGCGTTGGTCGACTAGGAAACACCATATATTTT
j_call: TRBJ1-3
clone_size: NA
d_call: NA
v_call: TRBV29-1

cdr3_aa: CASSPFGLF
cdr3_nt: TGTGCCAGCAGCCCCTTTGGACTCTTC
j_call: TRBJ2-1
clone_size: NA
d_call: NA
v_call: TRBV7-3

cdr3_aa: CASSVGDRTDGYTF
cdr3_nt: TGTGCCAGCAGCGTAGGGGACAGAACGGATGGCTACACCTTC
j_call: TRBJ1-2
clone_size: NA
d_call: TRBD1
v_call: TRBV11-3

cdr3_aa: CASSAGEDGYTF
cdr3_nt: TGTGCCAGCAGCGCGGGGGAGGATGGCTACACCTTC
j_call: TRBJ1-2
clone_size: NA
d_call: NA
v_call: TRBV9

cdr3_aa: CSARDKEQGRGYTF
cdr3_nt: TGCAGTGCTAGAGATAAGGAGCAGGGCCGTGGCTACACCTTC
j_call: TRBJ1-2
clone_size: NA
d_call: NA
v_call: TRBV20-1

cdr3_aa: CSAHLGRDYEQYF
cdr3_nt: TGCAGCGCCCACCTCGGGAGAGACTACGAGCAGTACTTC
j_call: TRBJ2-7
clone_size: NA
d_call: NA
v_call: TRBV29-1

cdr3_aa: CASSLLAGGDEQFF
cdr3_nt: TGTGCCAGCAGCTTACTAGCGGGAGGGGATGAGCAGTTCTTC
j_call: TRBJ2-1
clone_size: once
d_call: TRBD2
v_call: TRBV11-1